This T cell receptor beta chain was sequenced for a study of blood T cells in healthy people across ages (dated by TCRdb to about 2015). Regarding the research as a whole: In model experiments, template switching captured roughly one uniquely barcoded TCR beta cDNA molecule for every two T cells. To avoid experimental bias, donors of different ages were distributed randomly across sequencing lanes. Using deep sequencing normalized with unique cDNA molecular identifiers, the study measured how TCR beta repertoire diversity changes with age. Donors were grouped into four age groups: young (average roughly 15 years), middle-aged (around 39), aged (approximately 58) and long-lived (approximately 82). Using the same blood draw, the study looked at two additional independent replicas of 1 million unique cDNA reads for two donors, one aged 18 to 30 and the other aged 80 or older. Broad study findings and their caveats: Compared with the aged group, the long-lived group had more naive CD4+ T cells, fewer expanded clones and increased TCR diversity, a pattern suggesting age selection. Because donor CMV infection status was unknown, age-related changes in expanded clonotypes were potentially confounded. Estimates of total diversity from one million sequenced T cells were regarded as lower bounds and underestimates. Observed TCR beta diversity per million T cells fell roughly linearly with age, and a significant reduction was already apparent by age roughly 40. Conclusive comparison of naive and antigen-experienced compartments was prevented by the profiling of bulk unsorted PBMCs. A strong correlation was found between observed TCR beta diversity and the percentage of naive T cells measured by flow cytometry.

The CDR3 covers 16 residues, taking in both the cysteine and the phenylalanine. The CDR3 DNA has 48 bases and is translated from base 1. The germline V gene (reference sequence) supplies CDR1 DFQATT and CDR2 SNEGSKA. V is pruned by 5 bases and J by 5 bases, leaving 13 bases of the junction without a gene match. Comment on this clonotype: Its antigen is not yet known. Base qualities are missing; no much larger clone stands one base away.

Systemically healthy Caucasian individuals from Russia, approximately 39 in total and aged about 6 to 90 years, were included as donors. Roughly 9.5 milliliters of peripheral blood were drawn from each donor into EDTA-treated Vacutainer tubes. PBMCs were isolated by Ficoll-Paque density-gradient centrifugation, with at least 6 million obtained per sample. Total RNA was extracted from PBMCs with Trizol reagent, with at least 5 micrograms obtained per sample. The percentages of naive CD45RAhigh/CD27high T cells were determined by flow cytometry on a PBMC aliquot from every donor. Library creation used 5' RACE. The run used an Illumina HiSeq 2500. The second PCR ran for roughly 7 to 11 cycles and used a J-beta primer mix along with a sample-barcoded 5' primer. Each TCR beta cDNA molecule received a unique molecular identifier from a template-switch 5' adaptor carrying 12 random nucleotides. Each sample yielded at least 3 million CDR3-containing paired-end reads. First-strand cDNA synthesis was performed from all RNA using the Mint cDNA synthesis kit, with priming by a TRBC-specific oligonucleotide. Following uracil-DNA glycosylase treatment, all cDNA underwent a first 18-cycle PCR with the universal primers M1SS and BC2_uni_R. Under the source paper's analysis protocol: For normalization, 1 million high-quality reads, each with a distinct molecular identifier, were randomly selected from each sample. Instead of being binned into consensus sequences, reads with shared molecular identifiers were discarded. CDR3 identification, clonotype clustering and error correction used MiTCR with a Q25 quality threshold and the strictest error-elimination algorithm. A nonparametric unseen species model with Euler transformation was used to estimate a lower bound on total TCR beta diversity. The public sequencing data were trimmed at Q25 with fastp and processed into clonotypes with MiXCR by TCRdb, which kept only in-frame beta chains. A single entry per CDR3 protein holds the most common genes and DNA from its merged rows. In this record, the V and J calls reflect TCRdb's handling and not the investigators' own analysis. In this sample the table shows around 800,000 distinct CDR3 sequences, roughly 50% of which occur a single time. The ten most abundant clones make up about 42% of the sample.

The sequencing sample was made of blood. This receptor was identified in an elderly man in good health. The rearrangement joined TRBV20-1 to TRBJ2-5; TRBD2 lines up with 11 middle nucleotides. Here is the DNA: TGCAGTGCTTCACTTCCCGCTAGCGGGAGGAGGGAGACCCAGTACTTC. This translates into CSASLPASGRRETQYF.